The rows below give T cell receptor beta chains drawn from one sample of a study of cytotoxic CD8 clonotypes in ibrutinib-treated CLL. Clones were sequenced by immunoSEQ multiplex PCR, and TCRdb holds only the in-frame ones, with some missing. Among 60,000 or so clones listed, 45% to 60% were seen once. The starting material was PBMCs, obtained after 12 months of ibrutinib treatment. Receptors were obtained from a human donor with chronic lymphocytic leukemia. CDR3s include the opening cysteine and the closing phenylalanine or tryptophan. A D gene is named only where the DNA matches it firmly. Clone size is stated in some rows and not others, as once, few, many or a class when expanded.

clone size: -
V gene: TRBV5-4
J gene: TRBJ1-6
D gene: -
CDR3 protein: CASSLAFVDSPLHF
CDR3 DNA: TGTGCCAGCAGCTTGGCATTCGTAGATTCACCCCTCCACTTT

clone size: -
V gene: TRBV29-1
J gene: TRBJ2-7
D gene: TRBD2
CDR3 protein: CSVLGLAGREQYF
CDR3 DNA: TGCAGCGTTTTGGGTCTAGCGGGACGCGAGCAGTACTTC

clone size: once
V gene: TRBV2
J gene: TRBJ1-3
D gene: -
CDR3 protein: CASRDQLGVLGNTIYF
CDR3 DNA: TGTGCCAGCAGAGACCAACTAGGGGTACTTGGAAACACCATATATTTT

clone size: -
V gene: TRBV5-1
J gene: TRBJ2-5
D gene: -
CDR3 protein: CASSLVGQGRGETQYF
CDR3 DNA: TGCGCCAGCAGCTTGGTTGGCCAGGGGAGGGGTGAGACCCAGTACTTC

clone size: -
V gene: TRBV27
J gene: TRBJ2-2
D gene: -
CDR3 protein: CAANETGELFF
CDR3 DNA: TGTGCCGCCAACGAGACCGGGGAGCTGTTTTTT

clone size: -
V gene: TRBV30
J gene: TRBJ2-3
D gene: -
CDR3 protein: CAWSVGSGSTDTQYF
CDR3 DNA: TGTGCCTGGAGTGTGGGTAGCGGCAGCACAGATACGCAGTATTTT

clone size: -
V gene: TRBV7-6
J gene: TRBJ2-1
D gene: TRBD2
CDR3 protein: CASSLGLAGAKFF
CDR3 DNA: TGTGCCAGCAGCTTAGGACTAGCGGGGGCCAAGTTCTTC

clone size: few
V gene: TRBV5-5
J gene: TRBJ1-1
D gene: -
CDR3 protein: CASSLQGGVTEAFF
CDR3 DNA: TGTGCCAGCAGCCTACAGGGAGGAGTCACTGAAGCTTTCTTT

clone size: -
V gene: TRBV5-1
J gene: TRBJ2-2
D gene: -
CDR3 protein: CASSIIGAGTGELFF
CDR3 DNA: TGCGCCAGCAGCATCATAGGGGCGGGAACCGGGGAGCTGTTTTTT

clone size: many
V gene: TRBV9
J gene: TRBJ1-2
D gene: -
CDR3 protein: CASSVGDGYGYTF
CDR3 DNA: TGTGCCAGCAGCGTCGGTGACGGGTATGGCTACACCTTC

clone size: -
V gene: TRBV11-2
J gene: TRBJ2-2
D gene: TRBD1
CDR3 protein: CASSPRGLLAGELFF
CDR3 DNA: TGTGCCAGCAGCCCGAGGGGGCTTCTAGCCGGGGAGCTGTTTTTT

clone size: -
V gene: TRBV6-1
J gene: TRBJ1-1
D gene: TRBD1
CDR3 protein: CASYLRTGLNTEAFF
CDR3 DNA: TGTGCCAGCTACCTTAGGACAGGTCTAAACACTGAAGCTTTCTTT

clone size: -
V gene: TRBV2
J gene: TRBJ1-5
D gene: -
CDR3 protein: CASKRGNQPQHF
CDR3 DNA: TGTGCCAGCAAACGGGGGAATCAGCCCCAGCATTTT

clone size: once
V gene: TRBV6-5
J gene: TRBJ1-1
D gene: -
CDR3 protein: CASNQGAEAFF
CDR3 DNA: TGTGCCAGCAACCAAGGGGCAGAAGCTTTCTTT